This TCR beta chain is from a study of monozygotic twins with cystic fibrosis. Study conclusions and caveats: Age, concordance and disease severity did not associate with shared CDR3 numbers. Unrelated CF individuals shared fewer identical clonotypes than monozygotic CF twins.

V dropped 3 bases and J dropped 0 bases, with 13 bases sitting between them. Germline V gives CDR1 MGHRA, CDR2 YSYEKL. The CDR3 runs 16 residues. The method was immunoSEQ multiplex PCR; TCRdb's version includes in-frame clones alone and lacks a portion of them. The profile shows approximately 24,000 clones, approximately 87% of them singletons. Remarks on this clone: Its antigen is undetermined.

This TCR was recovered from a woman younger than 45 with cystic fibrosis. What was sequenced was blood. The genes are TRBV4-1 and TRBJ2-3, with TRBD2 as a possible D gene (6 bases). The CDR3 nucleotides are TGCGCCAGCAGCCACCCCAGGGCGGGGAGCACAGATACGCAGTATTTT. It encodes CASSHPRAGSTDTQYF.